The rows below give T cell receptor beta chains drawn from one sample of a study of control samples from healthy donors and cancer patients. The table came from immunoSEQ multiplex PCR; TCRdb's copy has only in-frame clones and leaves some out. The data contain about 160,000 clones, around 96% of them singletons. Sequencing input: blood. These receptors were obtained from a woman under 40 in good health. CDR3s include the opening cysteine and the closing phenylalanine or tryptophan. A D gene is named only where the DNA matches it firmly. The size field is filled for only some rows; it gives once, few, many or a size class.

cdr3_nt: TGCAGTGCTAGTGCGCTAGCGGGAGGTTACGATGAGCAGTTCTTC
cdr3_aa: CSASALAGGYDEQFF
v_call: TRBV20-1
clone_size: NA
j_call: TRBJ2-1
d_call: TRBD2

cdr3_nt: TGTGCCAGCTCACCGTCGACAGGGGAGACCCAGTACTTC
cdr3_aa: CASSPSTGETQYF
v_call: TRBV18
clone_size: NA
j_call: TRBJ2-5
d_call: TRBD1

cdr3_nt: TGTGCCAGCAGCCTATCCACAGTGAACACTGAAGCTTTCTTT
cdr3_aa: CASSLSTVNTEAFF
v_call: TRBV7-8
clone_size: NA
j_call: TRBJ1-1
d_call: NA

cdr3_nt: TGTGCCAGCAGTGGTGACGCCCACACTGAAGCTTTCTTT
cdr3_aa: CASSGDAHTEAFF
v_call: TRBV6-6
clone_size: NA
j_call: TRBJ1-1
d_call: NA

cdr3_nt: TGTGCCAGCAGTTACTTTGCCTCCAGCTACGAGCAGTACTTC
cdr3_aa: CASSYFASSYEQYF
v_call: TRBV6-5
clone_size: NA
j_call: TRBJ2-7
d_call: NA

cdr3_nt: TGCAGCGGGCGAGGAGGGGCCGGGGAGCTGTTTTTT
cdr3_aa: CSGRGGAGELFF
v_call: TRBV29-1
clone_size: NA
j_call: TRBJ2-2
d_call: NA

cdr3_nt: TGTGCCAGCAGTCCCGGACGAAACTACGAGCAGTACTTC
cdr3_aa: CASSPGRNYEQYF
v_call: TRBV12-3/TRBV12-4
clone_size: NA
j_call: TRBJ2-7
d_call: NA

cdr3_nt: TGCGCCAGCAGATCGACTTTCCAAGAGACCCAGTACTTC
cdr3_aa: CASRSTFQETQYF
v_call: TRBV5-1
clone_size: NA
j_call: TRBJ2-5
d_call: NA

cdr3_nt: TGTGCCAGCTCTTTCCCGGGACCGAGGTCCGGAGAGCAGTACTTC
cdr3_aa: CASSFPGPRSGEQYF
v_call: TRBV6-5
clone_size: NA
j_call: TRBJ2-7
d_call: NA

cdr3_nt: TGTGCCATCAGTGAGTCAGGGAGCTCCTACGAGCAGTACTTC
cdr3_aa: CAISESGSSYEQYF
v_call: TRBV10-3
clone_size: NA
j_call: TRBJ2-7
d_call: NA

cdr3_nt: TGTGCCAGCAGTTACTCGACAGGGGGGGATTCACCCCTCCACTTT
cdr3_aa: CASSYSTGGDSPLHF
v_call: TRBV6-6
clone_size: NA
j_call: TRBJ1-6
d_call: TRBD1

cdr3_nt: TGTGCCATCAGAGCCACCGGGGAGCTGTTTTTT
cdr3_aa: CAIRATGELFF
v_call: TRBV10-3
clone_size: NA
j_call: TRBJ2-2
d_call: NA

cdr3_nt: TGTGCCAGCAGCGCACGAGCGGGGTTGGGTGGGACAGAAGCTTTCTTT
cdr3_aa: CASSARAGLGGTEAFF
v_call: TRBV7-2
clone_size: NA
j_call: TRBJ1-1
d_call: NA

cdr3_nt: TGTGCCAGCAGCTTGCAGGGAAGGGCCTACGAGCAGTACTTC
cdr3_aa: CASSLQGRAYEQYF
v_call: TRBV13
clone_size: NA
j_call: TRBJ2-7
d_call: NA

cdr3_nt: TGCGCCAGCCGCCCCCCCCTACTAGCGGGAGTTTACAATGAGCAGTTCTTC
cdr3_aa: CASRPPLLAGVYNEQFF
v_call: TRBV5-1
clone_size: NA
j_call: TRBJ2-1
d_call: TRBD2

cdr3_nt: TGTGCCAGCAGCCCCGGACGGGTCTACGAGCAGTACTTC
cdr3_aa: CASSPGRVYEQYF
v_call: TRBV7-3
clone_size: once
j_call: TRBJ2-7
d_call: NA

cdr3_nt: TGTGCCAGCAGCCGTGGGACAGAGGATAGCAATCAGCCCCAGCATTTT
cdr3_aa: CASSRGTEDSNQPQHF
v_call: TRBV2
clone_size: NA
j_call: TRBJ1-5
d_call: TRBD1

cdr3_nt: TGCAGCACTGGACAGGTATCGAACACTGAAGCTTTCTTT
cdr3_aa: CSTGQVSNTEAFF
v_call: TRBV29-1
clone_size: once
j_call: TRBJ1-1
d_call: TRBD1

cdr3_nt: TGTGCCAGCAGCCCCTCAGGGGGAGCCAAAAACATTCAGTACTTC
cdr3_aa: CASSPSGGAKNIQYF
v_call: TRBV9
clone_size: NA
j_call: TRBJ2-4
d_call: TRBD1

cdr3_nt: TGCGCCAGCAGCCTCCGGGACACCGGTGTTGAGCAGTACTTC
cdr3_aa: CASSLRDTGVEQYF
v_call: TRBV4-1
clone_size: NA
j_call: TRBJ2-7
d_call: NA

cdr3_nt: TGTGCCAGCAGGTATCAGGGCCACACCGGGGAGCTGTTTTTT
cdr3_aa: CASRYQGHTGELFF
v_call: TRBV27
clone_size: few
j_call: TRBJ2-2
d_call: NA

cdr3_nt: TGTGCCAGCAGAACCGACAGGGCGGGGAACACTGAAGCTTTCTTT
cdr3_aa: CASRTDRAGNTEAFF
v_call: TRBV6-5
clone_size: NA
j_call: TRBJ1-1
d_call: TRBD1

cdr3_nt: TGTGCCAGCAGCCCGGGGACTACCTACAATGAGCAGTTCTTC
cdr3_aa: CASSPGTTYNEQFF
v_call: TRBV28
clone_size: NA
j_call: TRBJ2-1
d_call: TRBD2

cdr3_nt: TGCAGCGTTGATATCTCAGCCGGCTACACCTTC
cdr3_aa: CSVDISAGYTF
v_call: TRBV29-1
clone_size: NA
j_call: TRBJ1-2
d_call: NA

cdr3_nt: TGTGCCAGCTCACCACCGTGGGTGGAGACGTTCACCGGGGAGCTGTTTTTT
cdr3_aa: CASSPPWVETFTGELFF
v_call: TRBV18
clone_size: NA
j_call: TRBJ2-2
d_call: NA

cdr3_nt: TGTGCCAGCAGCCATCGCTTCCGGGACAGGTCATCCAAGCAGTACTTC
cdr3_aa: CASSHRFRDRSSKQYF
v_call: TRBV3-1/TRBV3-2
clone_size: NA
j_call: TRBJ2-7
d_call: TRBD1

cdr3_nt: TGTGCCAGCAGCTTAAACAGGGGTTTCTCACCCCTCCACTTT
cdr3_aa: CASSLNRGFSPLHF
v_call: TRBV11-2
clone_size: NA
j_call: TRBJ1-6
d_call: TRBD1

cdr3_nt: TGTGCCAGCAGCCTAGGGGGGTCGTACAATGAGCAGTTCTTC
cdr3_aa: CASSLGGSYNEQFF
v_call: TRBV28
clone_size: once
j_call: TRBJ2-1
d_call: NA

cdr3_nt: TGTGCCAGCAGCCGGGACAGGTTGCGGCAGCCCCAGCATTTT
cdr3_aa: CASSRDRLRQPQHF
v_call: TRBV6-5
clone_size: NA
j_call: TRBJ1-5
d_call: TRBD1

cdr3_nt: TGTGCCAGTAACGATCCTTGGTTGAACACTGAAGCTTTCTTT
cdr3_aa: CASNDPWLNTEAFF
v_call: TRBV19
clone_size: NA
j_call: TRBJ1-1
d_call: NA

cdr3_nt: TGTGCCAGCAGCCAATTGGCCCGGACTTTCAAATACAATGAGCAGTTCTTC
cdr3_aa: CASSQLARTFKYNEQFF
v_call: TRBV4-2
clone_size: NA
j_call: TRBJ2-1
d_call: NA

cdr3_nt: TGTGCCAGCAGCCAAGAAGTGTTAGCGGGGGGTTCCTACAATGAGCAGTTCTTC
cdr3_aa: CASSQEVLAGGSYNEQFF
v_call: TRBV4-2
clone_size: NA
j_call: TRBJ2-1
d_call: TRBD2